What follows are 10 T cell receptor beta chains derived from one specimen sequenced in a study of cytomegalovirus exposure and HLA in healthy donors. Both 60 Vbeta primers and 13 Jbeta primers went into the PCR. Sequenced by immunoSEQ multiplex PCR; TCRdb stores in-frame clones only, minus some. The data show some 64,000 clones, and the top ten clones hold 1.5% to 2%. The specimen sequenced was PBMCs. The source is a woman between 25 and 40 years old in good health and CMV-seronegative.

The V gene is TRBV7-6, the J gene TRBJ1-1; the match to TRBD1 covers 7 bases. The CDR3 extends over 15 amino acids. Germline values: CDR1 SGHVS, CDR2 FNYEAQ. V lost 2 bases, J lost 3 bases, and 6 bases stayed unmatched. The CDR3 is CASSLRGQKYTEAFF. CDR3 nucleotides: TGTGCCAGCAGCTTAAGGGGACAGAAGTACACTGAAGCTTTCTTT.

V usage is TRBV15 and J usage is TRBJ2-7; D remains unclear. The germline gives CDR1 LNHNV, CDR2 YYDKDF (reference sequence). The CDR3 spans 13 residues. The germline V and J ends were trimmed by 5 bases and 4 bases, with 12 bases remaining between them. The CDR3: CATSPWLTYEQYF. The CDR3 DNA is TGTGCCACCAGCCCCTGGCTCACGTACGAGCAGTACTTC. Combining the CDR3 with reference TRBV15 and TRBJ2-7 gives the whole variable domain DAMVIQNPRYQVTQFGKPVTLSCSQTLNHNVMYWYQQKSSQAPKLLFHYYDKDFNNEADTPDNFQSRRPNTSFCFLDIRSPGLGDTAMYLCATSPWLTYEQYFGPGTRLTVT.

This chain connects TRBV6-5 to TRBJ2-7; no firm D call. The V gene's germline CDR1 is MNHEY and CDR2 SVGAGI. The germline V and J ends were trimmed by 0 bases and 7 bases, with 19 bases remaining between them. This CDR3 contains 16 residues. CDR3 loop: CASSYSLGGPAEEQYF. DNA for the CDR3: TGTGCCAGCAGTTACTCGTTAGGCGGCCCGGCGGAGGAGCAGTACTTC.

This chain joins TRBV7-9 and TRBJ2-5, with a tentative D call TRBD1 (6 bases). Germline V gives CDR1 SEHNR, CDR2 FQNEAQ (reference sequence). The CDR3 has 13 amino acids. Trimming shortened V by 5 bases and J by 4 bases, and 11 bases separated the two germline ends. Written as DNA, the CDR3 is TGTGCCAGCAGCAAGGAAGGGGGAGAGACCCAGTACTTC. As protein: CASSKEGGETQYF.

CDR3 in amino acids: CAISDPGTGGYGYTF. CDR3 DNA sequence: TGTGCCATCAGTGACCCGGGAACCGGGGGGTATGGCTACACCTTC. The rearrangement uses TRBV10-3 and TRBJ1-2; the D gene is possibly TRBD1 (5 bases). Trimming pared 3 bases from V and 5 bases from J, leaving 16 bases between. CDR3 size: 15 residues. Germline CDR1 and CDR2: ENHRY and SYGVKD.

The rearrangement uses TRBV4-3 and TRBJ2-1, with 9 bases identical to TRBD2. Losses at the gene ends were 3 bases for V and 7 bases for J; bases not matched to a gene: 13. The CDR3 is made up of 17 amino acids. The V gene's germline CDR1 is LGHNA and CDR2 YSLEER. Written as DNA, the CDR3 is TGCGCCAGCAGCCAGGACGCCCTGGCGGGGGGGGAAAATGAGCAGTTCTTC. Amino acid sequence: CASSQDALAGGENEQFF.

The genes are TRBV5-6 and TRBJ2-7; D gene uncertain. The germline V gene encodes CDR1 SGHDT and CDR2 YYEEEE. This CDR3 spans 13 amino acids. V lost 0 bases and J lost 6, with 10 bases in between. The CDR3 protein is CASSLVYLGEQYF. The CDR3 DNA is TGTGCCAGCAGCTTGGTCTATCTTGGCGAGCAGTACTTC. Looking up the rest from reference TRBV5-6 and TRBJ2-7 gives the full variable domain: DAGVTQSPTHLIKTRGQQVTLRCSPKSGHDTVSWYQQALGQGPQFIFQYYEEEERQRGNFPDRFSGHQFPNYSSELNVNALLLGDSALYLCASSLVYLGEQYFGPGTRLTVT.

The rearrangement joins TRBV9 to TRBJ2-2; 7 positions agree with TRBD1. Germline V CDR1 and CDR2: SGDLS, YYNGEE. The CDR3 totals 15 residues. Trimming removed 3 bases from V and 6 bases from J; junction bases left unmatched: 8. The CDR3 loop is CASSAAGGHAGELFF. The CDR3 coding sequence is TGTGCCAGCAGCGCCGCAGGGGGACACGCCGGGGAGCTGTTTTTT.

V usage is TRBV9 and J usage is TRBJ2-1, with TRBD2 matching 8 bases. Germline values: CDR1 SGDLS, CDR2 YYNGEE. Germline trimming cut 3 bases from V and 3 bases from J; bases unmatched to any gene: 5. The CDR3 has 15 residues. The CDR3 loop is CASSGAGEIYNEQFF. Here the CDR3 DNA reads TGTGCCAGCAGCGGAGCGGGAGAGATCTACAATGAGCAGTTCTTC.

The genes are TRBV14 and TRBJ2-1, with 7 bases identical to TRBD2. Germline values: CDR1 SGHDN, CDR2 FVKESK. The V and J ends lost 5 bases and 6 bases, in that order; junction bases with no gene match: 7. The CDR3 has 14 residues. In nucleotides, the CDR3 is TGTGCCAGCAGCGGGAGGGGTACCGTCAATGAGCAGTTCTTC. It encodes CASSGRGTVNEQFF.